The present T cell receptor beta chain was sequenced within a study of cytomegalovirus exposure and HLA in healthy donors. A note on this clone: Its target is unknown.

The primer mix had 60 Vbeta and 13 Jbeta primers. The assay was immunoSEQ multiplex PCR, and TCRdb's table has in-frame clones only and misses some. Of 200,000 to 250,000 clones in the sample, about 89% are singletons; the top ten hold approximately 1%. Study-wide findings and caveats: In a later analysis, an Asian-associated ancestry cluster reportedly showed fewer N-insertions than the roughly 690-donor mean. With later analysis, a missense DCLRE1C variant became linked to TCR beta V- and J-gene trimming. Presence/absence analyses took donor sequencing depth as roughly uniform.

This CDR3 has 13 residues. CDR1 SGHKS and CDR2 YYEKEE come from the germline V gene (reference sequence). The germline V and J ends were trimmed by 5 bases and 4 bases, with 13 bases remaining between them. The sequenced sample was PBMCs. This sequence joins TRBV5-5 and TRBJ2-7; D may be TRBD1 (8 bases). The receptor's source is a woman aged 18-29 years in good health and CMV-seronegative. The CDR3 loop reads CASSSQGGYEQYF. As DNA, the CDR3 is TGTGCCAGCAGTTCACAGGGGGGGTACGAGCAGTACTTC.